These T cell receptor beta chains were read from a single sample in a study of blood T cell repertoires in COVID-19. Produced via immunoSEQ multiplex PCR; TCRdb's table is partial and in-frame only. Among 85,000 to 90,000 clones, around 86% were seen once, and the ten largest hold roughly 1.2%. The sample was peripheral blood. These TCRs come from a human donor in a cohort sampled during active COVID-19. The CDR3 runs from the conserved cysteine through the conserved F or W. The D gene is left open where the match is weak. Only part of the rows carry a size: once, few, many, or a class if the clone is expanded.

D: -
J: TRBJ2-3
size: -
V: TRBV19
DNA: TGTGCCAGTAGTACTGGTCTACCAGATACGCAGTATTTT
CDR3: CASSTGLPDTQYF

D: TRBD1
J: TRBJ1-5
size: -
V: TRBV6-5
DNA: TGTGCCAGCGTCCAAATCCAGGGGGTGGATCAGCCCCAGCATTTT
CDR3: CASVQIQGVDQPQHF

D: TRBD2
J: TRBJ2-3
size: -
V: TRBV4-1
DNA: TGCGCCAGCAGCCCGGGGGGTGGCGGGAAAACAGATACGCAGTATTTT
CDR3: CASSPGGGGKTDTQYF

D: TRBD2
J: TRBJ2-5
size: -
V: TRBV3-1/TRBV3-2
DNA: TGTGCCAGCAGCCAAGAGAGACTAGCGAGAGAGACCCAGTACTTC
CDR3: CASSQERLARETQYF

D: -
J: TRBJ2-3
size: -
V: TRBV7-3
DNA: TGTGCCAGCAGCTTCTTGGAGGTAGATACGCAGTATTTT
CDR3: CASSFLEVDTQYF

D: -
J: TRBJ1-2
size: -
V: TRBV18
DNA: TGTGCCAGCTCACCCCTCGGACAGCCCTATGGCTACACCTTC
CDR3: CASSPLGQPYGYTF

D: TRBD1
J: TRBJ1-5
size: -
V: TRBV28
DNA: TGTGCCAGCAGAACGGACAGGGGGCAGCCCCAGCATTTT
CDR3: CASRTDRGQPQHF

D: TRBD1
J: TRBJ2-1
size: -
V: TRBV2
DNA: TGTGCCAGCAAACGGAAAGACAGGGGAAGCTACAATGAGCAGTTCTTC
CDR3: CASKRKDRGSYNEQFF

D: -
J: TRBJ1-2
size: few
V: TRBV2
DNA: TGTGCCAGCAGTGAACAGGTTGACTATGGCTACACCTTC
CDR3: CASSEQVDYGYTF

D: -
J: TRBJ1-6
size: -
V: TRBV2
DNA: TGTGCCAGCAGTGAAACAACAGGAAATAATTCACCCCTCCACTTT
CDR3: CASSETTGNNSPLHF